These 27 T cell receptor beta chains were sequenced from one sample in a study of blood T cell repertoires in COVID-19. Assay: immunoSEQ multiplex PCR; the TCRdb copy retains only in-frame clones and omits some. The data show 150,000 to 200,000 clones, 80% seen once. The sequenced sample consisted of PBMCs or T cells enriched from blood (not recorded which). Source of these receptors: an older woman who had recovered from COVID-19.

V is TRBV5-1 and J is TRBJ1-1; D is ambiguous. V was pared by 4 bases and J by 6 bases, with 10 bases between. Germline CDR1 reads SGHRS; CDR2 reads YFSETQ. There are 12 residues in the CDR3. CDR3 nucleotides: TGCGCCAGCAGCCCCTGGCCCGCTGAAGCTTTCTTT. Translating it yields CASSPWPAEAFF. Filled out from reference TRBV5-1 and TRBJ1-1, the complete variable domain reads KAGVTQTPRYLIKTRGQQVTLSCSPISGHRSVSWYQQTPGQGLQFLFEYFSETQRNKGNFPGRFSGRQFSNSRSEMNVSTLELGDSALYLCASSPWPAEAFFGQGTRLTVV.

This clone was observed a single time. The gene calls are TRBV21-1 and TRBJ2-2; TRBD1 is the table's D call and was not checked against the DNA. TRBV21-1 is a listed pseudogene. The CDR3 is 15 amino acids. CDR3 loop: CASGLWQGSTGELFF. DNA for the CDR3: TGTGCCAGCGGGTTATGGCAGGGCTCCACCGGGGAGCTGTTTTTT.

The chain couples TRBV2 to TRBJ1-2; 7 positions match TRBD1. J lost 4 bases, V lost 6 bases, and 8 bases had no gene match. The germline V gene encodes CDR1 SNHLY and CDR2 FYNNEI. The CDR3 is 14 amino acids. The DNA of the CDR3 is TGTGCCAGCAGAAAAAGAGACAGGGTCTATGGCTACACCTTC. Its protein is CASRKRDRVYGYTF.

The V call is TRBV28, the J call TRBJ2-7; D not resolved. CDR1 is MDHEN, CDR2 SYDVKM, per germline. The CDR3 spans 15 residues. Deletions cut 5 bases from V and 2 bases from J, with 16 bases between. The chain's CDR3 is CASSPARQPPYEQYF. CDR3 sequence (DNA): TGTGCCAGCAGTCCTGCGAGGCAGCCCCCCTACGAGCAGTACTTC.

The gene calls are TRBV11-2 and TRBJ2-1, with 8 bases fitting TRBD1. Per the germline V gene, CDR1 is SGHAT and CDR2 is FQNNGV. Germline trimming cut 2 bases from V and 6 bases from J; bases unmatched to any gene: 6. The CDR3 has 15 amino acids. The CDR3 loop is CASSLTRGLGNEQFF. The CDR3 DNA reads as TGTGCCAGCAGCTTAACCAGGGGGCTCGGCAATGAGCAGTTCTTC.

As for this clone: A read error may account for a junction end that differs from germline. The V call is TRBV18, the J call TRBJ1-1, with no clear D. This CDR3 is 12 amino acids long. Looked up from germline, CDR1 is KGHSH and CDR2 is LQKENI. The CDR3 loop is CASSRPNTKAFF. The CDR3 DNA follows: TGTGCCAGCTCCCGACCCAACACTAAAGCTTTCTTT.

The gene calls are TRBV9 and TRBJ1-4, with a weak D call TRBD1 (5 bases). Trimming took off 2 bases at V and 5 bases at J, with 19 bases between the two ends. The CDR3 spans 17 residues. Per germline, CDR1 SGDLS and CDR2 YYNGEE. The CDR3 nucleotides read TGTGCCAGCAGCGTCAACCGGGACTCCACTCGGAATGAAAAACTGTTTTTT. Its translation is CASSVNRDSTRNEKLFF.

As regards this clone: An end of the junction differs from the germline gene, which may be a read error. The chain recombines TRBV30 with TRBJ1-2; D is unclear. Germline CDR1 GTSNPN, CDR2 SVGIG (reference sequence). There are 12 residues in the CDR3. The CDR3 loop is CAWKWEDYGYTF. The CDR3 DNA reads as TGTGCCTGGAAATGGGAGGACTACGGCTACACCTTC.

This clone was observed a few times. V gene TRBV18 combines with J gene TRBJ2-2; D is possibly TRBD2 (6 bases). From germline, CDR1 is KGHSH and CDR2 LQKENI. V lost 1 base to trimming and J lost 1 base, with 7 bases between them. The CDR3 runs to 15 residues. CDR3 in amino acids: CASSPRRGNTGELFF. DNA of the CDR3: TGTGCCAGCTCACCACGGCGGGGGAACACCGGGGAGCTGTTTTTT.

The rearrangement links TRBV7-2 to TRBJ1-6; D might be TRBD1 (6 bases). V was pared by 1 base and J by 6 bases, with 13 bases between. Germline CDR1 and CDR2: SGHTA and FQGNSA. The CDR3 is 16 residues long. The CDR3 loop is CASSLETGSGNSPLHF. The CDR3, as DNA: TGTGCCAGCAGCTTAGAAACAGGGTCGGGTAATTCACCCCTCCACTTT.

The table lists this clone with a count of one. The chain recombines TRBV6-5 with TRBJ1-2, with D unresolved. Per germline, CDR1 MNHEY and CDR2 SVGAGI. This CDR3 comprises 13 residues. Trimming left V 5 bases short and J 6 bases short, with 13 bases between. CDR3 region: CASSPRYQDGYTF. In DNA form, the CDR3 reads TGTGCCAGCAGTCCACGGTACCAAGATGGCTACACCTTC.

In the case of this clone: Different DNA sequences within this sample yield the same CDR3. This sequence joins TRBV19 and TRBJ2-7, with D possibly TRBD1 on 5 matching bases. The CDR3 is 15 amino acids. Germline-derived CDR1 and CDR2 are LNHDA and SQIVND (reference sequence). Trimming removed 1 base from V and 3 bases from J, with 13 bases in between. The CDR3: CASSIVGAGIYEQYF. In nucleotides, the CDR3 is TGTGCCAGTAGTATAGTTGGGGCAGGGATCTACGAGCAGTACTTC.

The chain couples TRBV30 to TRBJ1-4, with 9 positions matching TRBD1. This CDR3 has 14 amino acids. Trimming removed 4 bases from V and 7 bases from J; junction bases left unmatched: 7. The germline CDR1 and CDR2 sequences are GTSNPN and SVGIG (reference sequence). CDR3 DNA sequence: TGTGCCTGGACCAAGGACAGGGGAACTGAAAAACTGTTTTTT. Residues: CAWTKDRGTEKLFF.

This chain uses TRBV5-1 with TRBJ1-1; 8 bases map to TRBD1. The CDR3 length is 13 residues. Germline CDR1 SGHRS, CDR2 YFSETQ. V trimming: 5 bases; J trimming: 4 bases; junction bases outside the gene matches: 4. Here the CDR3 DNA reads TGCGCCAGCAGATCAGGGGGCTCCACTGAAGCTTTCTTT. Encoded protein: CASRSGGSTEAFF.

The chain joins TRBV12-3 or TRBV12-4 to TRBJ2-3, with 8 bases matching TRBD1. This CDR3 has 12 amino acids. After removal of 5 bases from V and 6 bases from J, the junction contained 1 base not matched to a gene. CDR3 DNA sequence: TGTGCCAGCAGTCAGGGGGCGGATACGCAGTATTTT. Translation: CASSQGADTQYF.

The V gene is TRBV18, the J gene TRBJ2-3, with a tentative D call TRBD2 (5 bases). This CDR3 has 14 amino acids. Germline V lookup: CDR1 KGHSH, CDR2 LQKENI. V was clipped by 3 bases and J by 4 bases, with 11 bases between them. In DNA form, the CDR3 reads TGTGCCAGCTCACCCGGGTTGGAGGCAGATACGCAGTATTTT. Its protein is CASSPGLEADTQYF.

This rearrangement joins TRBV10-3 to TRBJ1-1, with D possibly TRBD1 on 6 matching bases. The CDR3 contains 12 residues. V gave up 3 bases and J gave up 5 bases, with 7 bases separating them. Germline lookup yields CDR1 ENHRY and CDR2 SYGVKD. This CDR3 reads CAISEGGTEAFF. In nucleotides, the CDR3 is TGTGCCATCAGTGAAGGGGGAACTGAAGCTTTCTTT.

The table lists this clone with a count of one. This rearrangement joins TRBV18 to TRBJ1-4; 7 bases are shared with TRBD1. V lost 5 bases to trimming and J lost 1 base; unmatched junction nucleotides: 4. Germline-derived CDR1 and CDR2 are KGHSH and LQKENI. CDR3 length: 15 amino acids. CDR3 sequence reads: CASSWDRGTNEKLFF. Here the CDR3 DNA reads TGTGCCAGCTCATGGGACAGAGGAACTAATGAAAAACTGTTTTTT. The entire variable domain, with the rest obtained from reference TRBV18 and TRBJ1-4, is as follows: NAGVMQNPRHLVRRRGQEARLRCSPMKGHSHVYWYRQLPEEGLKFMVYLQKENIIDESGMPKERFSAEFPKEGPSILRIQQVVRGDSAAYFCASSWDRGTNEKLFFGSGTQLSVL.

This clone has just one count. The chain links TRBV6-1 to TRBJ1-1; 11 bases are a match to TRBD1. Germline V gene sequence: CDR1 MNHNS, CDR2 SASEGT. The trim removed 2 bases at V and 9 bases at J, leaving 11 bases unmatched. The CDR3 consists of 16 residues. The CDR3 spells CASSEYSIGDRGKAFF. The CDR3 DNA reads TGTGCCAGCAGTGAATATAGTATCGGGGACAGGGGGAAAGCTTTCTTT.

CDR3 residues: CASSLAGLAGVAQYF. CDR3 in DNA: TGTGCCAGCAGCTTAGCGGGCCTAGCGGGGGTGGCCCAGTACTTC. The chain uses TRBV7-2 and TRBJ2-5, with 10 bases matching TRBD2. The CDR3 runs 15 residues. J lost 9 bases, V lost 0 bases, and 7 bases had no gene match. Looked up from germline, CDR1 is SGHTA and CDR2 is FQGNSA.

This rearrangement joins TRBV5-6 to TRBJ2-5; a weak D match, TRBD2 (5 bases). The V end lost 0 bases, the J end lost 11 bases, and 8 bases lay between the germline ends. Germline loops: CDR1 SGHDT, CDR2 YYEEEE. The CDR3 loop spans 11 amino acids. CDR3 sequence: CASSLEDLQYF. CDR3 nucleotide sequence: TGTGCCAGCAGCTTGGAGGACTTGCAGTACTTC.

This clone was counted between two and nine times. V is TRBV18 and J is TRBJ2-1, with 11 positions matching TRBD1. This CDR3 has 14 residues. V was pared by 6 bases and J by 10 bases, with 8 bases of the junction left unmatched. Germline V gene data show CDR1 as KGHSH and CDR2 as LQKENI. CDR3 sequence reads: CASSPGTGGAEQFF. In DNA form, the CDR3 reads TGTGCCAGCTCTCCCGGGACAGGGGGAGCCGAGCAGTTCTTC.

The rearrangement links TRBV29-1 to TRBJ2-5, with TRBD2 matching 9 bases. J gave up 1 base and V 2 bases, and 8 bases lay outside the gene matches. Germline loops: CDR1 SQVTM, CDR2 ANQGSEA. The CDR3 sequence is 16 residues long. In DNA, the CDR3 is TGCAGCGTTGAACTTCTCAGCGGGGGGTCCCAAGAGACCCAGTACTTC. Residues: CSVELLSGGSQETQYF.

This chain uses TRBV3-1 (or the pseudogene TRBV3-2) with TRBJ1-1; tentative D call: TRBD1 (5 bases). This CDR3 is 13 amino acids long. The V end was cut by 4 bases, the J end by 3 bases, with 9 bases between. Per germline, CDR1 LGHDT and CDR2 YNNKEL (reference sequence). The chain's CDR3 is CASSLGLDTEAFF. DNA of the CDR3: TGTGCCAGCAGCCTGGGGCTGGACACTGAAGCTTTCTTT.

The V gene is TRBV9, the J gene TRBJ1-5; a possible D gene is TRBD1 (6 bases). Germline lookup yields CDR1 SGDLS and CDR2 YYNGEE. The CDR3 spans 15 residues. With 3 bases removed from V and 0 bases from J, the gap between germline ends came to 10 bases. The chain's CDR3 is CASSEQGNSNQPQHF. The CDR3 nucleotides are TGTGCCAGCAGCGAACAGGGAAATAGCAATCAGCCCCAGCATTTT.

The chain employs TRBV27 and TRBJ2-7; TRBD1 is a possible D gene (5 bases). V shed 3 bases and J shed 3 bases, with 9 bases lying between them. The CDR3 has 13 amino acids. The V gene's germline CDR1 is MNHEY and CDR2 SMNVEV (reference sequence). The CDR3 spells CASSFAGFYEQYF. CDR3 nucleotides: TGTGCCAGCAGTTTTGCAGGGTTCTACGAGCAGTACTTC.

The DNA of the CDR3 is TGCGCCAGCAGCTTATCGTCGGGGGGGCACAATGAGCAGTTCTTC. It is translated as CASSLSSGGHNEQFF. The chain carries TRBV5-1 and TRBJ2-1, with TRBD2 identical over 8 bases. Per the germline V gene, CDR1 is SGHRS and CDR2 is YFSETQ. V was pared by 2 bases and J by 5 bases, with 6 bases of the junction left unmatched. There are 15 residues in the CDR3. The variable domain in full, completed from reference TRBV5-1 and TRBJ2-1, reads KAGVTQTPRYLIKTRGQQVTLSCSPISGHRSVSWYQQTPGQGLQFLFEYFSETQRNKGNFPGRFSGRQFSNSRSEMNVSTLELGDSALYLCASSLSSGGHNEQFFGPGTRLTVL.